The rows below give T cell receptor beta chains drawn from one sample of a study of brain T cells in children with intractable seizures. TCRdb's table, derived via immunoSEQ multiplex PCR, lists solely in-frame clones and lacks some. The sample records 300,000 to 400,000 clones, over 90% being singletons. This material consisted of peripheral blood, taken more than 4 months after surgery. The receptors were gathered from a boy less than two years old with tuberous sclerosis and intractable seizures. The conserved cysteine and the conserved F or W are not part of the CDR3 here.

TRBJ2-1 | TRBV12-5 | ASGLVLAGANNEQF
TRBJ2-7 | TRBV4-2 | ASSQDDQGTYEQY
TRBJ2-1 | TRBV29-1 | SVEDRVNEQF
TRBJ2-7 | TRBV19 | ASNTGTGAHQQY
TRBJ2-7 | TRBV4-2 | ASSPDRGRGEQY
TRBJ1-2 | TRBV6-1 | ASSETRRGMGYT
TRBJ1-2 | TRBV7-6 | ASSSVGEGGYT
TRBJ1-3 | TRBV4-1 | ASSQDYRESGNTIY
TRBJ2-7 | TRBV19 | ATSIAVGLYEQY
TRBJ2-2 | TRBV24-1 | ATSLASGELF
TRBJ1-3 | TRBV7-9 | AAASNSGNTIY
TRBJ2-1 | TRBV30 | AWAAGGFGNEQF
TRBJ2-7 | TRBV5-1 | ASSSLSYEQY
TRBJ1-1 | TRBV10-3 | ATRPGQGGAF
TRBJ2-3 | TRBV6-1 | ASSEISGSTDTQY
TRBJ1-2 | TRBV7-2 | ASSIQVAGYT
TRBJ2-3 | TRBV9 | ASSPSGSFTDTQY
TRBJ1-1 | TRBV2 | ASSEGQTEAF
TRBJ2-1 | TRBV7-2 | ASSLFAGSLMGEQF
TRBJ2-7 | TRBV5-1 | ASSLEAGGIYEQY
TRBJ2-7 | TRBV13 | ASSTGLAGGPQY
TRBJ1-5 | TRBV30 | AWSVNRDQPQH
TRBJ1-6 | TRBV7-9 | ASSLGTGGSPLH
TRBJ2-7 | TRBV5-1 | ASSSTGGHEQY